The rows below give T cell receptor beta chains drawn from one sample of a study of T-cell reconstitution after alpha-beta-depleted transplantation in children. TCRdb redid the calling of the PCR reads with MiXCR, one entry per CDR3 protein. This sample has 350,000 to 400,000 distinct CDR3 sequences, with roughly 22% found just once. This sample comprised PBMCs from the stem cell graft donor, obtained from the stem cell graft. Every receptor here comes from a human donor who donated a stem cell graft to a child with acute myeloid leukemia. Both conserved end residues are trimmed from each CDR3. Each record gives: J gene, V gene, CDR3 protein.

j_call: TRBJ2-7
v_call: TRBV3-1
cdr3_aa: ASSQDWLATYEQY

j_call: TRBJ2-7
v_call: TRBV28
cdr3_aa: ASSRTSGRLGYEQY

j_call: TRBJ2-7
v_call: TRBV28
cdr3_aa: ASSLLPSYEQY

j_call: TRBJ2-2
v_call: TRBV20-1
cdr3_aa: SAHQQGNTGELF

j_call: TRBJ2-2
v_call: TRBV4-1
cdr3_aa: ASTASGNTGELF

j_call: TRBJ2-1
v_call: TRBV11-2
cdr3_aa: ASTRGLARNNEQF

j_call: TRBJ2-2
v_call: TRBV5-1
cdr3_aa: ASSSLVTNNGELF

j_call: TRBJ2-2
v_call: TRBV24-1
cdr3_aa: ATSDPSPNTGELF

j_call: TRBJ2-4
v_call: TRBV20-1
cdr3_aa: SARPRGKNIQY

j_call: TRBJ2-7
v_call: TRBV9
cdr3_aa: ASSAGTSGRIQY

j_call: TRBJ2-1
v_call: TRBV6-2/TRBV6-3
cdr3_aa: ASSQWTGRLDNEQF

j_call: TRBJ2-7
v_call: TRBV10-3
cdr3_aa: AISESAVGDEQY

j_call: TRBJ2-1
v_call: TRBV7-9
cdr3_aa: ASSPSGRAWNEQF

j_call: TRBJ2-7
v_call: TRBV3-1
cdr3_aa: ASSQRRDEQY

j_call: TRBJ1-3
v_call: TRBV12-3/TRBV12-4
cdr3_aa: ASSILSGNTIY

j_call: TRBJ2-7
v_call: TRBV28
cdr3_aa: ASSLYGPNEQY

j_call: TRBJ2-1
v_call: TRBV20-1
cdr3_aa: SARDSGTSGRSYNEQF

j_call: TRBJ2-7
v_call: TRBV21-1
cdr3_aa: ASSAPGQGVEQY

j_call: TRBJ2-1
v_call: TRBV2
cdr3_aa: ASRGLTYNEQF

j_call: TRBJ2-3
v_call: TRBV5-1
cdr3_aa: ASSVALSTDTQY

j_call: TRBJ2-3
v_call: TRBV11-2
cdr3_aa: ASSLDLLDPAQY

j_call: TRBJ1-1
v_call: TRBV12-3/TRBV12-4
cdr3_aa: AISSGSIMNTEAF

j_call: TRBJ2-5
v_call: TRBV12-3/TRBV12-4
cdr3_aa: ASRLRGGGETQY

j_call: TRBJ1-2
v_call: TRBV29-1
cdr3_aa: SVGQGARYGYT

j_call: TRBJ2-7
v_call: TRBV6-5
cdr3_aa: ASSYGQSYEQY

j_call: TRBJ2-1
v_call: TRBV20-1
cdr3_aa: SAGGPYNEQF

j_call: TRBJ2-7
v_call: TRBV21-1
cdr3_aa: ASSKVLGGEQY

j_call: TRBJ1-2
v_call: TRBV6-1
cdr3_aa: ASSKRQGYGYT

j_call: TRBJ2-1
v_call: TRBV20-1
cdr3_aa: SASRASGRAVEQF

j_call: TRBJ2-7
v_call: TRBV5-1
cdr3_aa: ASSGGPPYEQY

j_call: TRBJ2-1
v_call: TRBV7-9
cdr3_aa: ASRPERRSSYNEQF

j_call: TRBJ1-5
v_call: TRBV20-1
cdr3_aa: SARETGRQPQH

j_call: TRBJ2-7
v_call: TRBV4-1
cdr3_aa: ASSQSDYYEQY

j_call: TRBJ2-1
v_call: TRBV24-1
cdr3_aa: ATSGREGNSYNEQF

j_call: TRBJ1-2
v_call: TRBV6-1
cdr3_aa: ASRKQGTYGYT

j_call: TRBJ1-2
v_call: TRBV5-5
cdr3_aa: ASSLAGSNGYT

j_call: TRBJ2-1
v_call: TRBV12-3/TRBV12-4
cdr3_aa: ASTEWGGRDNEQF

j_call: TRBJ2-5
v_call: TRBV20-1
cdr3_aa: SARAWGAGQETQY

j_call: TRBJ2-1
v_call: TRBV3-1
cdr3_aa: ASSQGAGVDEQF

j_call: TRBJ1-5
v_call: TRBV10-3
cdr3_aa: AISDGSGPPYYSNQPQH

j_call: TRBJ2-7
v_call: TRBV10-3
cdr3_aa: AISLSGILPYEQY

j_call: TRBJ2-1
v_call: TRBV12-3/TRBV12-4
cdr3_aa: ASSSQGHNEQF

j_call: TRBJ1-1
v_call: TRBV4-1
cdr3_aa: ASAQGANPEAF

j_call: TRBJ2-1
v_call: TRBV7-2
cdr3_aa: ASSLVPPYNEQF

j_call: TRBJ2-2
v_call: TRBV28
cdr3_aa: ASSLTLYTSGRIGELF

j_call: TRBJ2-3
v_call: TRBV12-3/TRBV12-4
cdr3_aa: ASSLGQPTDTQY

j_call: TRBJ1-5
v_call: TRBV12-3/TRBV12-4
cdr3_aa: ASTPDQRNQPQH

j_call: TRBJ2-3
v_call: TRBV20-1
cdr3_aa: SARGGQITDTQY

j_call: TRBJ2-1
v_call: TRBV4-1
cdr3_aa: ASSVSRATEQF